This record looks at one T cell receptor (beta chain) sequence and its context. Its antigen specificity is not known. No base-level quality is on record; no much larger clone is a single base apart. Each collaborating institution followed its own protocols to collect whole blood in K2EDTA tubes. Collaborator samples were shipped for TCRbeta analysis as frozen whole blood, isolated PBMCs, or DNA extracted from either sample type. Its CDR3 holds 13 amino acids, cysteine through phenylalanine. Left in the record is the CDR3 DNA by itself, 39 bases read in frame from the first base. Trimming takes 5 bases from V and 4 bases from J, and the germline ends sit 9 bases apart. CDR1 and CDR2 are drawn from the germline V gene (reference sequence): MNHEY, SMNVEV. The data were obtained in a study of blood T cell repertoires in COVID-19 (TCRdb year 2020). Regarding the research as a whole: The collaborator samples originated in the United States, Italy and Spain and spanned the acute and convalescent phases of COVID-19. The prospective study material was composed of cDNA or gDNA derived from T cells, B-cell-depleted T cells, or PBMCs. Subjects who had been exposed to COVID-19, were actively infected with it, or had recovered from it provided the deeply sampled blood TCRbeta repertoires that made up the dataset. The repertoires were made available in a free public database intended to serve as a resource for research on the immune response to SARS-CoV-2. The samples were drawn from the first 160 participants of the ongoing ImmuneRACE study and from about 1,200 subjects provided by 6 global collaborators. A de-identified subject ID, COVID-19 status, age in years and sex were almost always included in the sample metadata. Where available, HLA class I and class II types were taken from metadata supplied by the sample provider and were not determined by assay-based typing.

The immunoSEQ Assay, a bias-controlled multiplex PCR, was used to amplify TCRbeta CDR3 regions from genomic DNA. Processing in the source paper ran as follows. The number of nucleated cells in each sample was estimated by amplification of reference gene primers within the assay. Sequence reads were collapsed and filtered to measure the absolute abundance of every unique TCRbeta CDR3 rearrangement. For each sample, productive Simpson clonality was calculated as the square root of Simpson's diversity index across productive rearrangements. Drawn from immuneACCESS, this table holds only the in-frame rearrangements with V and J called that TCRdb kept. Clones are partly lost; checked studies trace under half to an unresolved V gene and leave the rest unexplained. V, J and clone size were drawn from that table, and D and trimming were deduced from the DNA. This sample holds over 200,000 clones; around 80% were observed only once. Of the sample, approximately 5.3% is held by the ten largest clones.

What the research found in general, with its limitations: The quantity of clinical and demographic metadata differed by source and by participant and was supplied without curation.

The rearranged segments are TRBV27 and TRBJ2-1; a tentative D call is TRBD2 (5 bases match). Sequenced sample: peripheral blood. The clonotype originates from a man older than 75 with acute or convalescent COVID-19. The DNA reads TGTGCCAGCAGTGAGACGGGGTACAATGAGCAGTTCTTC. This codes for CASSETGYNEQFF.